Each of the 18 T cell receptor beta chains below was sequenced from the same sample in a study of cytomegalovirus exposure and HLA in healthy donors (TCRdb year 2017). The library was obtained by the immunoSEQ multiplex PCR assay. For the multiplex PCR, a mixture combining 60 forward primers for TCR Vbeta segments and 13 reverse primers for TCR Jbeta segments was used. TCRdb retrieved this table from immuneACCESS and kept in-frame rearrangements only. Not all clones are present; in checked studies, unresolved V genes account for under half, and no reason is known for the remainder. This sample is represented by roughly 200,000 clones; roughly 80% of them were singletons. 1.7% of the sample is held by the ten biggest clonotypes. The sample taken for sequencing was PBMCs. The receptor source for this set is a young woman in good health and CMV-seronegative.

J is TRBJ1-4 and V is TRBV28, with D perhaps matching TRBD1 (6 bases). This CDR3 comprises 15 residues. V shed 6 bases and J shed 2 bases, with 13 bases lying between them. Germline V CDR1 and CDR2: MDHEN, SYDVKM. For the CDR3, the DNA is TGTGCCAGCAGACAACAGGGCGGCACTAATGAAAAACTGTTTTTT. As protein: CASRQQGGTNEKLFF.

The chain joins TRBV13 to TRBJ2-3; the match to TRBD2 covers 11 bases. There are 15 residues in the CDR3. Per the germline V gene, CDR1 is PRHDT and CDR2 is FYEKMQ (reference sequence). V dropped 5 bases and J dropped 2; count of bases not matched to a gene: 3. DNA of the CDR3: TGTGCCAGCAGCCCGACTAGCGGGACCACAGATACGCAGTATTTT. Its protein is CASSPTSGTTDTQYF. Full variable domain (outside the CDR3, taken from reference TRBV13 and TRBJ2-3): AAGVIQSPRHLIKEKRETATLKCYPIPRHDTVYWYQQGPGQDPQFLISFYEKMQSDKGSIPDRFSAQQFSDYHSELNMSSLELGDSALYFCASSPTSGTTDTQYFGPGTRLTVL.

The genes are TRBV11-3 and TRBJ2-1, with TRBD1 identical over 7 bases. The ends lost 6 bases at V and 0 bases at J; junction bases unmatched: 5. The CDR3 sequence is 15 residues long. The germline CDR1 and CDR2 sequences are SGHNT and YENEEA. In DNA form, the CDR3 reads TGTGCCAGCAGTGCCGGGACAGCCTCCTACAATGAGCAGTTCTTC. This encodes CASSAGTASYNEQFF.

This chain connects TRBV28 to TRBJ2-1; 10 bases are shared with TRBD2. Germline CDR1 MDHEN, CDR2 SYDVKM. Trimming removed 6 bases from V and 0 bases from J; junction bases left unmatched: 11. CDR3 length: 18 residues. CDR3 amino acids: CASSDPTSGRSSYNEQFF. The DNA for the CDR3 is TGTGCCAGCAGCGACCCGACTAGCGGGCGGAGCTCCTACAATGAGCAGTTCTTC.

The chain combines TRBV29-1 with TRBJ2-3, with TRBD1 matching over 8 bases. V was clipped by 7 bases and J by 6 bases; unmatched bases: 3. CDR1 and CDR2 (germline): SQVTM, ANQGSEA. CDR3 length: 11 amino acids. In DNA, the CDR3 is TGCAGCGGGGGACAGGTCGATACGCAGTATTTT. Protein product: CSGGQVDTQYF.

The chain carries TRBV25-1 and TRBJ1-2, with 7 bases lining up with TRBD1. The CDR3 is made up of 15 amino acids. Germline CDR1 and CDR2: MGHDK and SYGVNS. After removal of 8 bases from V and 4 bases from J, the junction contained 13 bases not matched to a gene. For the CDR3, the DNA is TGTGCCAGCGCTGATAACCGGGACAGCGTCTATGGCTACACCTTC. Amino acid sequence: CASADNRDSVYGYTF.

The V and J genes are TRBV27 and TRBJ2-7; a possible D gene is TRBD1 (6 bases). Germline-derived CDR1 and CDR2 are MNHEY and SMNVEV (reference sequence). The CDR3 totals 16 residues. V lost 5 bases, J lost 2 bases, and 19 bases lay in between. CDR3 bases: TGTGCCAGCAGTATAAGACAGGACAGCAGAACCTACGAGCAGTACTTC. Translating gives CASSIRQDSRTYEQYF.

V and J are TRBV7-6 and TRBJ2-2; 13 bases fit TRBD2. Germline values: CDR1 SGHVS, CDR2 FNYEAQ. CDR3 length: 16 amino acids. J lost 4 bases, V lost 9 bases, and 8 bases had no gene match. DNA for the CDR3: TGTGCCAGAATTAGGACTAGCGGGAGTGGCACCGGGGAGCTGTTTTTT. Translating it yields CARIRTSGSGTGELFF.

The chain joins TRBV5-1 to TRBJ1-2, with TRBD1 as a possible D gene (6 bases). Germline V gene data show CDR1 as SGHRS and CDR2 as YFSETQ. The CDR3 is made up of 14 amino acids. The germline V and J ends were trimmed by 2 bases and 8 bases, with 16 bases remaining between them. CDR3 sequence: CASSLGSGEGGYTF. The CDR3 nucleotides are TGCGCCAGCAGCTTAGGTTCAGGGGAGGGCGGCTACACCTTC.

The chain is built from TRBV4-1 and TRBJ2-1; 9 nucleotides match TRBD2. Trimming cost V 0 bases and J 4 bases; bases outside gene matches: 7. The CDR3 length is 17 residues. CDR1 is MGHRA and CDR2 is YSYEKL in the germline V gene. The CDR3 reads CASSQEASGIGYNEQFF. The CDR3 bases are TGCGCCAGCAGCCAAGAGGCTAGCGGGATTGGGTACAATGAGCAGTTCTTC.

The CDR3 region has the DNA TGTGCCAGCAGTACCCCGGTCCGCGGGAGCAATCAGCCCCAGCATTTT. Protein: CASSTPVRGSNQPQHF. The V call is TRBV28, the J call TRBJ1-5; D is unresolved. The V gene's germline CDR1 is MDHEN and CDR2 SYDVKM. This CDR3 has 16 amino acids. Trimming left V 5 bases short and J 1 base short, with 15 bases between.

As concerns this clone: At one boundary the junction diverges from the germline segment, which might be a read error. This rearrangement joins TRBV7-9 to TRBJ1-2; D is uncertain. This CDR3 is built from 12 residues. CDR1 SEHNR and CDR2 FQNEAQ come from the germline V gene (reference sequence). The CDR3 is CSSSQEVYGYTF. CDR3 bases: TGTTCCAGCAGCCAGGAGGTCTATGGCTACACCTTC.

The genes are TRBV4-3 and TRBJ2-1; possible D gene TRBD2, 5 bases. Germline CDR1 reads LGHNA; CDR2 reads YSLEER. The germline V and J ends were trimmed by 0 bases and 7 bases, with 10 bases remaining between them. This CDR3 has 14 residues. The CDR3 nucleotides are TGCGCCAGCAGCCAAGAACCACTAGGTAATGAGCAGTTCTTC. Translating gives CASSQEPLGNEQFF.

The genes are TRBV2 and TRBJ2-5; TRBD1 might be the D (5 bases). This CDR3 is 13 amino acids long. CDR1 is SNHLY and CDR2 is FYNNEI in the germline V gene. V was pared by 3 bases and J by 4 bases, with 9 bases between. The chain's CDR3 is CASSETVRETQYF. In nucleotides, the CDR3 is TGTGCCAGCAGTGAGACAGTCAGAGAGACCCAGTACTTC.

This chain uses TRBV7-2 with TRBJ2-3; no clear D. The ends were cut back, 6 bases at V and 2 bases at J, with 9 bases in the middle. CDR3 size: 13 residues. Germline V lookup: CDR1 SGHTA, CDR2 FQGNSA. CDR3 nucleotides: TGTGCCAGCAGGTCCGCCTACACAGATACGCAGTATTTT. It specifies CASRSAYTDTQYF.

In DNA, the CDR3 is TGTGCCAGCTCGCGAACGGGACTAGCTCGCTACGAGCAGTACTTC. Residues: CASSRTGLARYEQYF. V gene TRBV18 combines with J gene TRBJ2-7, with 9 bases that match TRBD2. Per germline, CDR1 KGHSH and CDR2 LQKENI. Germline trimming cut 6 bases from V and 3 bases from J; bases unmatched to any gene: 9. This CDR3 region has 15 residues.

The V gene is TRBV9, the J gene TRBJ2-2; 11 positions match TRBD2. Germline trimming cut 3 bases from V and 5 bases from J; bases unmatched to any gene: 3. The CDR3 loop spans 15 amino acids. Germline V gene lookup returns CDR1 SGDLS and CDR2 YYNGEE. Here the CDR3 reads CASSGPSGGTGELFF. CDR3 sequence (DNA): TGTGCCAGCAGCGGACCTAGCGGGGGGACCGGGGAGCTGTTTTTT.

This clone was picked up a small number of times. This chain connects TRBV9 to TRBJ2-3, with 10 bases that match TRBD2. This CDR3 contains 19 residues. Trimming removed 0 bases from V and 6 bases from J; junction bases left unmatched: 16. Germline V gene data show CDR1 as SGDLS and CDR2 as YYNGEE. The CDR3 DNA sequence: TGTGCCAGCAGCGTAGTTGGCCTAGCGGGAGAGTTAGCACAGGATACGCAGTATTTT. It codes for CASSVVGLAGELAQDTQYF. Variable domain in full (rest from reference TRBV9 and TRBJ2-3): DSGVTQTPKHLITATGQRVTLRCSPRSGDLSVYWYQQSLDQGLQFLIQYYNGEERAKGNILERFSAQQFPDLHSELNLSSLELGDSALYFCASSVVGLAGELAQDTQYFGPGTRLTVL.